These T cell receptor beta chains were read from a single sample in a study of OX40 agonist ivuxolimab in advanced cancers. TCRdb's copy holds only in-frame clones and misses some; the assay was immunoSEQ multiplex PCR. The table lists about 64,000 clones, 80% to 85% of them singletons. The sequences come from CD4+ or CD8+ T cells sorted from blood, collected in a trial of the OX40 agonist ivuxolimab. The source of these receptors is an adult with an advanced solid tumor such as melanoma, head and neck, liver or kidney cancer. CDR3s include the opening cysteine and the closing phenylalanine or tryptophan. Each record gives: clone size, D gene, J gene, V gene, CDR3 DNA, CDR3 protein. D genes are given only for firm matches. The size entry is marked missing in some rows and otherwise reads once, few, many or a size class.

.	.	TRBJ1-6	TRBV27	TGTGCCAGCAGATCGGACGGCGACTCCTATAATTCACCCCTCCACTTT	CASRSDGDSYNSPLHF
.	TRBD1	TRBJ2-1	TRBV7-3	TGTGCCAGCAGCCCGACGGGACAGGGTATTAATGAGCAGTTCTTC	CASSPTGQGINEQFF
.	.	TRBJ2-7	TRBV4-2	TGTGCCAGCAGCCAAGATCTTTCGTGGGACGAGCAGTACTTC	CASSQDLSWDEQYF
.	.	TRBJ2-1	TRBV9	TGTGCCAGCAGCGTAGGTGGTAGCGAGTACAATGAGCAGTTCTTC	CASSVGGSEYNEQFF
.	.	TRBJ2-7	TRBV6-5	TGTGCCAGCAGTGGGACGCAAGTCTCCTACGAGCAGTACTTC	CASSGTQVSYEQYF
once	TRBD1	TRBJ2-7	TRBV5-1	TGCGCCAGCAGGCCGGGGGGACAGGGAGGCGAGCAGTACTTC	CASRPGGQGGEQYF
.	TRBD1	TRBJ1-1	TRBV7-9	TGTGCCAGCAGCCAAGCTGGGACAGCGAACACTGAAGCTTTCTTT	CASSQAGTANTEAFF
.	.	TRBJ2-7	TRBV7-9	TGTGCCAGCAGCGCCCCCCGGACGGTGAGCTCCTACGAGCAGTACTTC	CASSAPRTVSSYEQYF
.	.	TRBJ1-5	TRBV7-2	TGTGCCAGCAGCTTAGTTTATGGGGGAAGTCAGCCCCAGCATTTT	CASSLVYGGSQPQHF
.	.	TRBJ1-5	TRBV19	TGTGCCAGTAACTTAGGGACAATAAATCAGCCCCAGCATTTT	CASNLGTINQPQHF
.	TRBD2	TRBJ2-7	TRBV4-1	TGCGCCAGCAGCCAAGGGGGGGGCTACGAGCAGTACTTC	CASSQGGGYEQYF
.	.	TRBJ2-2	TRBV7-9	TGTGCCAGCAGCTACGACAGGTTGAACACCGGGGAGCTGTTTTTT	CASSYDRLNTGELFF
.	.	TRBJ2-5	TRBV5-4	TGTGCCAGCAGCTGGCGGGCAGGGTTGCGGGAGACCCAGTACTTC	CASSWRAGLRETQYF
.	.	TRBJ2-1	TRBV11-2	TGTGCCAGCAGCTACAAGGCAGGAAACTACAATGAGCAGTTCTTC	CASSYKAGNYNEQFF
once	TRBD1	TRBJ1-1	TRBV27	TGTGCCAGCATCGACAGGGGGAAATCTGAAGCTTTCTTT	CASIDRGKSEAFF
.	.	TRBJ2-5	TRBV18	TGTGCCAGCTCAGCCCAAGAGACCCAGTACTTC	CASSAQETQYF